This TCR beta chain was recorded in a study of T cells in Graves' hyperthyroidism and ophthalmopathy. Overall study: Pretreatment peripheral blood was obtained at initial diagnosis. Study-level findings and limits: Peripheral blood also featured most of the thyroid clonotypes expanded above 0.001.

The sample holds a few counts of this clonotype. What it binds is unknown. RNA transcripts provided the source from which TCR beta CDR3 regions were amplified. During a first-round RT-PCR of the TCR CDR3, the HTBI primer set was used. Via MiXCR, TCRdb re-called the multiplex PCR reads, giving one row per CDR3 protein. The sample holds about 530,000 distinct CDR3 sequences, 15% to 20% seen once. Diagnoses were made from clinical symptoms, serum measures (thyroxine and TRAb), thyroid ultrasound and orbital computed tomography. Source material: blood. The receptor was derived from a woman younger than 35 with Graves' ophthalmopathy.

CDR3 loop: CATSRGSSGDNQPQHF. CDR3 DNA sequence: TGTGCCACCAGCAGAGGTTCTTCAGGGGACAATCAGCCCCAGCATTTT. This chain links TRBV15 with TRBJ1-5; tentative D call: TRBD1 (6 bases). The CDR3 loop spans 16 amino acids. Trimming pared 1 base from V and 3 bases from J, leaving 13 bases between. The germline CDR1 and CDR2 sequences are LNHNV and YYDKDF (reference sequence).